This T cell receptor (beta chain) was sequenced during a study of identical twins. This clonotype was counted between two and nine times. Its cognate antigen is unknown. It was template switching that added a universal primer site, and there were unique molecular identifiers on the cDNA. One entry per CDR3 protein, called by TCRdb with MiXCR from the 5' RACE reads. The sample lists about 810,000 distinct CDR3 sequences, 10% to 15% seen once, with around 1.5% in the top ten. CDR3 length: 13 amino acids. The germline CDR1 and CDR2 sequences are LNHDA and SQIVND (reference sequence). The V and J ends lost 9 bases and 3 bases respectively, with 11 bases between them. Study observations and caveats: Donors were not followed over many years; analysis was cross-sectional.

In addition, the sample was reused for a study of yellow fever vaccine responses in identical twins.

This clonotype was sampled from a woman under 30 in good health. Sequencing was performed on PBMCs. The V gene is TRBV19, the J gene TRBJ2-2, with D hard to call. For the CDR3, the DNA is TGTGCCAGCCACTGGTGGGACACCGGGGAGCTGTTTTTT. Its protein product is CASHWWDTGELFF.